This TCR beta chain comes out of a study of blood T cells in healthy people across ages. Each sample gave at least 6.5 million isolated PBMCs. Total RNA was isolated from each sample in quantities of at least 6 micrograms. Next came a second PCR, run for about 7 to 12 cycles, which used a sample-barcoded 5' primer along with a J-beta primer mix. Researchers report that each sample yielded at least 2.5 million CDR3-containing paired-end reads. TCRdb passed the 5' RACE reads through MiXCR, listing each CDR3 protein once. The sample holds roughly 2 million distinct CDR3 sequences, about 50% seen once. Specimen: blood. The TCR originated in a woman aged 40 to 49 in good health.

The CDR3 loop reads CASSPPYSGNEQFF. The CDR3 DNA is TGTGCCAGCAGTCCACCCTACTCCGGGAATGAGCAGTTCTTC. This chain links TRBV28 with TRBJ2-1, with D unclear. CDR3 size: 14 residues. Germline CDR1 is MDHEN and CDR2 is SYDVKM. Trimming took off 5 bases at V and 7 bases at J, with 15 bases between the two ends.